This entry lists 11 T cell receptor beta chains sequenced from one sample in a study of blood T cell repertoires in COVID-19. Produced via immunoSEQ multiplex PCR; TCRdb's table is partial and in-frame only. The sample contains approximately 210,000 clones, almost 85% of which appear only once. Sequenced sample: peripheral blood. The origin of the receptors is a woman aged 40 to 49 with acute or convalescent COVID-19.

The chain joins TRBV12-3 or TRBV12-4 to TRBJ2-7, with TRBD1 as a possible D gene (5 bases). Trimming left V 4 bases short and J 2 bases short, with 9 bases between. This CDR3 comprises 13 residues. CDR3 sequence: CASSSTETYEQYF. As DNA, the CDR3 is TGTGCCAGCAGTTCGACAGAGACCTACGAGCAGTACTTC.

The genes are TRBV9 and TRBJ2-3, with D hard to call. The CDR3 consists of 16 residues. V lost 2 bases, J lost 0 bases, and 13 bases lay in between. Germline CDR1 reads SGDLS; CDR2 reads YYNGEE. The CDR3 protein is CASSVLSRSSTDTQYF. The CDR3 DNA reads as TGTGCCAGCAGCGTTCTGAGTCGGTCTAGCACAGATACGCAGTATTTT.

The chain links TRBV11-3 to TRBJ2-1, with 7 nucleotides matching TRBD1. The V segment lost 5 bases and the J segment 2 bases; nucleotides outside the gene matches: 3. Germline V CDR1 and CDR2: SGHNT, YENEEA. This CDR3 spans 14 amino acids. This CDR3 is CASSDGTAYNEQFF. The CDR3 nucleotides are TGTGCCAGCAGCGACGGGACAGCCTACAATGAGCAGTTCTTC.

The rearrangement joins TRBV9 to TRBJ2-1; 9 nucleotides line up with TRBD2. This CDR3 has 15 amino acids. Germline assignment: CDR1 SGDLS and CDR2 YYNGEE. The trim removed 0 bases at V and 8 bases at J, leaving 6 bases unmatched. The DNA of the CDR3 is TGTGCCAGCAGCGTAGAAAGCGGGAGGCGCGATGAGCAGTTCTTC. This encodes CASSVESGRRDEQFF.

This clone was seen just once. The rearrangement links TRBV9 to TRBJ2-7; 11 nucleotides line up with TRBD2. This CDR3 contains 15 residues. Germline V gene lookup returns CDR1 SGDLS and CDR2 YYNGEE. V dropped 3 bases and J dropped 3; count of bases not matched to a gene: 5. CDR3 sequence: CASSDGTSGDYEQYF. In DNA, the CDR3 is TGTGCCAGCAGCGACGGGACTAGCGGAGACTACGAGCAGTACTTC.

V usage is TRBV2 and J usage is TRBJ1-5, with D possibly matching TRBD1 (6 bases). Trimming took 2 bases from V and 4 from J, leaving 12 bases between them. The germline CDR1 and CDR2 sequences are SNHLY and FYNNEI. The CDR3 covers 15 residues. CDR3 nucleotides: TGTGCCAGCAGTGAATTGGACAGCCTTAATCAGCCCCAGCATTTT. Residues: CASSELDSLNQPQHF.

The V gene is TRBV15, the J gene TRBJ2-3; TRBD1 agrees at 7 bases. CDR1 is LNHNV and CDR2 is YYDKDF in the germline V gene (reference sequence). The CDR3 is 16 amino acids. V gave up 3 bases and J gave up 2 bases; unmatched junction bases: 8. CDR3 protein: CATSSPGTDYTDTQYF. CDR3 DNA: TGTGCCACCAGCAGTCCCGGGACAGACTACACAGATACGCAGTATTTT.

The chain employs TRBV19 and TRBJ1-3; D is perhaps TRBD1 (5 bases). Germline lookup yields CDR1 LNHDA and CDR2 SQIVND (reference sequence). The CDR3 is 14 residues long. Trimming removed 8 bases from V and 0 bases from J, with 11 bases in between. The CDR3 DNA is TGTGCCAGTGAGCAGGGTTTCTCTGGAAACACCATATATTTT. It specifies CASEQGFSGNTIYF.

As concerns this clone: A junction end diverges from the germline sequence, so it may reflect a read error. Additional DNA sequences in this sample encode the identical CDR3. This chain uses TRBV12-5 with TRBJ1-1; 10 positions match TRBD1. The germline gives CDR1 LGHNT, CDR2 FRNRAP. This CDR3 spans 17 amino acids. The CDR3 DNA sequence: TGTGCTAGTGGTTTAGGGACCGGGACAGGGGAGAACACTGAGGCTTTCTTT. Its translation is CASGLGTGTGENTEAFF.

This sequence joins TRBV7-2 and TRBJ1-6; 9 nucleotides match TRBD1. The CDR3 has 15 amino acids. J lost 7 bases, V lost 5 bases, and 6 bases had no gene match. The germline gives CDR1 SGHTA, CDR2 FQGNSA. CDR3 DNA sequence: TGTGCCAGCAGCCTAACAGGGGGCGAGAATTCACCCCTCCACTTT. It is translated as CASSLTGGENSPLHF. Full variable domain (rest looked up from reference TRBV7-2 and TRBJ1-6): GAGVSQSPSNKVTEKGKDVELRCDPISGHTALYWYRQSLGQGLEFLIYFQGNSAPDKSGLPSDRFSAERTGGSVSTLTIQRTQQEDSAVYLCASSLTGGENSPLHFGNGTRLTVT.

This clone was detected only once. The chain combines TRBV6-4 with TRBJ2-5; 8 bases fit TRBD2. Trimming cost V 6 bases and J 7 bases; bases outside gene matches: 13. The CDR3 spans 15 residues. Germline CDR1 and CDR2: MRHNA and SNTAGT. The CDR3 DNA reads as TGTGCCAGCAGCGCTACTAGCGGCAAGGGTGTGACCCAGTACTTC. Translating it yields CASSATSGKGVTQYF.